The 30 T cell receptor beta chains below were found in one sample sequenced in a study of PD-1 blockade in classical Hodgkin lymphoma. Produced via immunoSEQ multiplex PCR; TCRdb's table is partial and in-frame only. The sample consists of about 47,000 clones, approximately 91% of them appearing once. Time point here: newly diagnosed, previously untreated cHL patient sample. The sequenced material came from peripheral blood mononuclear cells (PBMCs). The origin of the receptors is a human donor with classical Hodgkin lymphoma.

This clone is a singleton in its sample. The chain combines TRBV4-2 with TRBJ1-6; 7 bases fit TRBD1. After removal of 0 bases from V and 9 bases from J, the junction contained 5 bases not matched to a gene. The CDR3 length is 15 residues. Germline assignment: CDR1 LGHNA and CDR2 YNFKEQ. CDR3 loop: CASSQEGTAGSPLHF. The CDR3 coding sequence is TGTGCCAGCAGCCAAGAGGGGACAGCCGGTTCACCCCTCCACTTT.

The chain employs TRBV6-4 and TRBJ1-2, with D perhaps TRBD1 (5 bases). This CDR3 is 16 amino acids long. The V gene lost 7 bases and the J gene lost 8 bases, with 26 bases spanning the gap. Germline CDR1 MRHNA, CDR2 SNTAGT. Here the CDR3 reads CASTLDTYVSHKGYTF. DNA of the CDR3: TGTGCCAGCACTCTGGACACCTACGTAAGTCATAAGGGCTACACCTTC.

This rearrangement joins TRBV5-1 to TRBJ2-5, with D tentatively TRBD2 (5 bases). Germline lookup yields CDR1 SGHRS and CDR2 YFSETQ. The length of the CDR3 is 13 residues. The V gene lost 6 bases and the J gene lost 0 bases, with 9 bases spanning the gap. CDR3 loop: CASNRENQETQYF. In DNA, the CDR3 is TGCGCCAGCAACCGGGAAAACCAAGAGACCCAGTACTTC.

This CDR3 reads CASSSAGAYEQYV. In nucleotides, the CDR3 is TGTGCCAGCAGCTCCGCGGGGGCCTACGAGCAGTACGTC. The J gene is TRBJ2-7, the V gene TRBV7-9, with 7 bases identical to TRBD2. This CDR3 has 13 residues. After removal of 4 bases from V and 2 bases from J, the junction contained 2 bases not matched to a gene. Germline V gene lookup returns CDR1 SEHNR and CDR2 FQNEAQ (reference sequence).

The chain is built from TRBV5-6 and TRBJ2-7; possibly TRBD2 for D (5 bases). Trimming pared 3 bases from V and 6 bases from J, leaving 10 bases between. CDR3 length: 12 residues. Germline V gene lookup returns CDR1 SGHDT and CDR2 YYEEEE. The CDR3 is CASSWGAVEQYF. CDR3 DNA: TGTGCCAGCAGCTGGGGAGCGGTCGAGCAGTACTTC.

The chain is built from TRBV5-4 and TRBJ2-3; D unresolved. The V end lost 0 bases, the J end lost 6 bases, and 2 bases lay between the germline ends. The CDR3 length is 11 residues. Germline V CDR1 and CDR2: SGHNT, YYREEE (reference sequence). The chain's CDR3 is CASSLDDTQYF. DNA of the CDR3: TGTGCCAGCAGCTTGGACGATACGCAGTATTTT.

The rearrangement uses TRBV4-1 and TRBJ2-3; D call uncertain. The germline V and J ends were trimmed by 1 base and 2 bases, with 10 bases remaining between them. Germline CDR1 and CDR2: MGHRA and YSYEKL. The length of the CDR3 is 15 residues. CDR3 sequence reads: CASSQVAGPTDTQYF. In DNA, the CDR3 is TGCGCCAGCAGCCAAGTGGCAGGCCCCACAGATACGCAGTATTTT.

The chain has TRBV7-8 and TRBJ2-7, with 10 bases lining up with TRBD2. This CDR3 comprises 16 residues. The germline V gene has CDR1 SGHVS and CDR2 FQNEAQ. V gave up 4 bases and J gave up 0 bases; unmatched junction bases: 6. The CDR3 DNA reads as TGTGCCAGCAGCTCAGGACTAGCGGAAAGCTCCTACGAGCAGTACGTC. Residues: CASSSGLAESSYEQYV.

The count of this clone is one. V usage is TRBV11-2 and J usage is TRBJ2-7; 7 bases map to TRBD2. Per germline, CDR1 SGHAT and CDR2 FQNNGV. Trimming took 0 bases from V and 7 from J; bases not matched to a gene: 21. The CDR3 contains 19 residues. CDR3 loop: CASSLDLGYIGGRTGEQYF. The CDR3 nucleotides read TGTGCCAGCAGCTTAGATCTGGGGTACATTGGCGGGAGAACGGGGGAGCAGTACTTC.

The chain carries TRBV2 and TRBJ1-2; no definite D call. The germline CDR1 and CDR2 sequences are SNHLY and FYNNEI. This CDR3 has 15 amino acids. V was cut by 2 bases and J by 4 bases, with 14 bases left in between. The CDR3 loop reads CASSEPGRLAYGYTF. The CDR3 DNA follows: TGTGCCAGCAGTGAACCCGGCCGGCTGGCCTATGGCTACACCTTC.

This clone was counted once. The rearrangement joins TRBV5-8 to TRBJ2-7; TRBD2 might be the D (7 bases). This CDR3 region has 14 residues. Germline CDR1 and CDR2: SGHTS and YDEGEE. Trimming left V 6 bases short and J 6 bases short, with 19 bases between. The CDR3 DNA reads TGTGCCAGCACCAGGAGGGAGGGGGGGAGCGAGCAGTACGTC. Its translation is CASTRREGGSEQYV.

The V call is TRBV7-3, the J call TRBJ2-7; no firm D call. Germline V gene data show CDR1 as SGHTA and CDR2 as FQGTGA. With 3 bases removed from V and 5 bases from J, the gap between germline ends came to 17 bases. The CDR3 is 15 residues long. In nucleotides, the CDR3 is TGTGCCAGCAGCTTCGCCCGGGCTACCGCTGACGAGCAGTACTTC. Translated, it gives CASSFARATADEQYF.

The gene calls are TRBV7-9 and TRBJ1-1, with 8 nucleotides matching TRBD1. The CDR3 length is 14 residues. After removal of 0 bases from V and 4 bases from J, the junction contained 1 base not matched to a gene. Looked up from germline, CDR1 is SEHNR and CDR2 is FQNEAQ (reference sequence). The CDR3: CASSLATGGTEAFF. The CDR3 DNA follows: TGTGCCAGCAGCTTAGCCACAGGGGGCACTGAAGCTTTCTTT.

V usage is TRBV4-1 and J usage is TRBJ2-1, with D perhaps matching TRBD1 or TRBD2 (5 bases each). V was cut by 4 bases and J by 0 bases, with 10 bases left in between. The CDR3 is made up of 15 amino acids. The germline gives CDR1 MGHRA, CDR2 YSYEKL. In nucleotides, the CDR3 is TGCGCCAGCAGCCGCCTTGGGGGCTCCTACAATGAGCAGTTCTTC. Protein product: CASSRLGGSYNEQFF.

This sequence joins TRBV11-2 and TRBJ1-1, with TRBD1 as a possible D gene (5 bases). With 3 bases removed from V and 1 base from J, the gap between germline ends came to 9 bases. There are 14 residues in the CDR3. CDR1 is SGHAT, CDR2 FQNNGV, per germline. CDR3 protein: CASSFIGGNTEAFF. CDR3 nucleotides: TGTGCCAGCAGCTTTATTGGGGGGAACACTGAAGCTTTCTTT.

CDR3 sequence reads: CASRSGGYNTDTQYF. CDR3 DNA: TGTGCCAGCAGATCCGGCGGCTACAACACAGATACGCAGTATTTT. The chain employs TRBV5-4 and TRBJ2-3, with D unclear. Germline V lookup: CDR1 SGHNT, CDR2 YYREEE (reference sequence). The CDR3 length is 15 residues. V lost 5 bases and J 2 bases, leaving 15 bases between the germline ends. Full variable domain (outside the CDR3, taken from reference TRBV5-4 and TRBJ2-3): ETGVTQSPTHLIKTRGQQVTLRCSSQSGHNTVSWYQQALGQGPQFIFQYYREEENGRGNFPPRFSGLQFPNYSSELNVNALELDDSALYLCASRSGGYNTDTQYFGPGTRLTVL.

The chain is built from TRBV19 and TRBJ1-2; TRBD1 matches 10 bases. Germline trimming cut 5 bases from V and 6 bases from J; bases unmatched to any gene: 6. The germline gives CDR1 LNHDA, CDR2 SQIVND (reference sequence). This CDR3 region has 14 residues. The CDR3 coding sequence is TGTGCCAGTAGTCCGCCCGGACAGGGGGATGGCTACACCTTC. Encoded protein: CASSPPGQGDGYTF.

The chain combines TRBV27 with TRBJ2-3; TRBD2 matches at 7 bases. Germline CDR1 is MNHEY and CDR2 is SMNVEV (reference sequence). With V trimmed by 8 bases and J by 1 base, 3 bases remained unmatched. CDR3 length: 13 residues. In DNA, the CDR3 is TGTGCCAGCTCGGGAGGCCGCACAGATACGCAGTATTTT. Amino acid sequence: CASSGGRTDTQYF.

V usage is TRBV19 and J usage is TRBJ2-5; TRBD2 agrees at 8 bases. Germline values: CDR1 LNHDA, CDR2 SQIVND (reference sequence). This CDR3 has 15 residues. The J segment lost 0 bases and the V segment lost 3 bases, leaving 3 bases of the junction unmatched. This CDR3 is CASSIVAGHQETQYF. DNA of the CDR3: TGTGCCAGTAGTATCGTAGCGGGACACCAAGAGACCCAGTACTTC. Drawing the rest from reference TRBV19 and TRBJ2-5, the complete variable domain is DGGITQSPKYLFRKEGQNVTLSCEQNLNHDAMYWYRQDPGQGLRLIYYSQIVNDFQKGDIAEGYSVSREKKESFPLTVTSAQKNPTAFYLCASSIVAGHQETQYFGPGTRLLVL.

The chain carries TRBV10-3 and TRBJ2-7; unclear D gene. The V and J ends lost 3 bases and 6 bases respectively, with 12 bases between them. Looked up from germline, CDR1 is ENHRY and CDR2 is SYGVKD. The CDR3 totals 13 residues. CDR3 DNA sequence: TGTGCCATCAGTGAAGGGCTAGAATCCGAGCAGTACGTC. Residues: CAISEGLESEQYV.

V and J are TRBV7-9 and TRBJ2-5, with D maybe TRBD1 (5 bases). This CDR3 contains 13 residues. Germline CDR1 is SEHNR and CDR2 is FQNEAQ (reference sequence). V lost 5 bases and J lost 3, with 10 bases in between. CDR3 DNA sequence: TGTGCCAGCAGCAATCAGGGAAAAGAGACCCAGTACTTC. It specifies CASSNQGKETQYF.

The CDR3 reads CASSLSGRGASGSPRDTQYF. In DNA, the CDR3 is TGTGCCAGCAGTTTATCAGGGCGAGGGGCTAGCGGGAGTCCTAGAGATACGCAGTATTTT. The chain is built from TRBV27 and TRBJ2-3; TRBD2 matches 10 bases. V lost 0 bases and J lost 5; bases outside the gene matches: 17. The CDR3 consists of 20 residues. Germline V gene lookup returns CDR1 MNHEY and CDR2 SMNVEV (reference sequence).

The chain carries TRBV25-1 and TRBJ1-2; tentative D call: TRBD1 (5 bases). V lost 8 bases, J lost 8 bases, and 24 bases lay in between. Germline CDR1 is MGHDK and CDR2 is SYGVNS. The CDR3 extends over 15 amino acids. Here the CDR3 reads CASSTRGRGLEGYTF. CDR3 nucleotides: TGTGCCAGCTCGACCCGGGGTCGGGGCTTGGAAGGCTACACCTTC.

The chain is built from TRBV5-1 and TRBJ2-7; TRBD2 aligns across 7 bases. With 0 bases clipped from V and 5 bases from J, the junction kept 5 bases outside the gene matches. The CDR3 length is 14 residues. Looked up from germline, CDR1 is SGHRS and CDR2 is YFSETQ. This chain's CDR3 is CASSLGGSFDEQYF. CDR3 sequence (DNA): TGCGCCAGCAGCTTGGGCGGGAGCTTCGACGAGCAGTACTTC.

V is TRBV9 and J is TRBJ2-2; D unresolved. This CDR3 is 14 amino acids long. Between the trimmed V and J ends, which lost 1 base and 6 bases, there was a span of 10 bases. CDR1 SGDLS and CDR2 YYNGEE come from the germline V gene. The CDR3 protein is CASSVSDFPGELFF. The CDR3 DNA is TGTGCCAGCAGCGTATCTGACTTCCCCGGGGAGCTGTTTTTT.

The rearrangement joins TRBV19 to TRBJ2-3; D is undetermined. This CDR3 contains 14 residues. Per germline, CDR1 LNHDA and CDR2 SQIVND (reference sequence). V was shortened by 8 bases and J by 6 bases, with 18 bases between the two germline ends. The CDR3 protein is CASAPARSYDTQYF. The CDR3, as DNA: TGTGCCAGTGCACCAGCTCGTTCATACGATACGCAGTATTTT.

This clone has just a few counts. DNA for the CDR3: TGCGCCAGCAGCTTCCGCGCGGCCCCGCCCTACGAGCAGTACTTC. This encodes CASSFRAAPPYEQYF. The V call is TRBV5-1, the J call TRBJ2-7; D call uncertain. The CDR3 length is 15 residues. The V gene's germline CDR1 is SGHRS and CDR2 YFSETQ. V was pared by 2 bases and J by 2 bases, with 14 bases between.

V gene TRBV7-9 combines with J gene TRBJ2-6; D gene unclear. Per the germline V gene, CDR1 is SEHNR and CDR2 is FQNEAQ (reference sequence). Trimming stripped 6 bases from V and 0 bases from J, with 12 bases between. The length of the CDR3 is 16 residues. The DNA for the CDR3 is TGTGCCAGCAGTACGGACGGGTTCTCTGGGGCCAACGTCCTGACTTTC. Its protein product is CASSTDGFSGANVLTF.

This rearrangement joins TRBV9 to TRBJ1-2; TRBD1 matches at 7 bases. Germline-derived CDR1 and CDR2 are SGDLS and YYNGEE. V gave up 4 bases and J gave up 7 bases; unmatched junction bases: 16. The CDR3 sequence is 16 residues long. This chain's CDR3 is CASSPEGDRVASGYTF. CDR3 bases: TGTGCCAGCAGCCCAGAGGGCGACAGGGTGGCAAGTGGCTACACCTTC.

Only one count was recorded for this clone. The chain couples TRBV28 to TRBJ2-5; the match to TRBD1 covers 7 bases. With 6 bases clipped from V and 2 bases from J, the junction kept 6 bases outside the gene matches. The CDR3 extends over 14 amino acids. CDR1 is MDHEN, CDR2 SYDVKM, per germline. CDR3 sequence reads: CASRSGGLQETQYF. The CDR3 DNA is TGTGCCAGCAGGTCAGGGGGTCTTCAAGAGACCCAGTACTTC. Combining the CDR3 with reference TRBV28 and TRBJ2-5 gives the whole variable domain DVKVTQSSRYLVKRTGEKVFLECVQDMDHENMFWYRQDPGLGLRLIYFSYDVKMKEKGDIPEGYSVSREKKERFSLILESASTNQTSMYLCASRSGGLQETQYFGPGTRLLVL.